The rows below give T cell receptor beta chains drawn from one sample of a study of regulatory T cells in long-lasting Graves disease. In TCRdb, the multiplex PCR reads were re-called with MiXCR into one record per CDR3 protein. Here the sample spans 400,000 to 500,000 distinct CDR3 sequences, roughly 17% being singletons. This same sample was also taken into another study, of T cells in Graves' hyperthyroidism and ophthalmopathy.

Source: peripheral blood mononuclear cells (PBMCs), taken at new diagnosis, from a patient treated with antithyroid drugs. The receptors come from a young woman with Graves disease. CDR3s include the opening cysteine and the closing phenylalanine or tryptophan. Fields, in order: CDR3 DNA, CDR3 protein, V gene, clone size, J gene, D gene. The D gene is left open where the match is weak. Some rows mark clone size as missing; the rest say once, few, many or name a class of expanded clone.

CDR3 DNA: TGTGCCATCAGTGAGTCTTTAGTCGGAGTAGGACGGTCGGATACGCAGTATTTT; CDR3 protein: CAISESLVGVGRSDTQYF; V gene: TRBV10-3; clone size: many; J gene: TRBJ2-3; D gene: NA
CDR3 DNA: TGCGCCAGCAGCCACGAATTAGCGGCCGGGGAGCTGTTTTTT; CDR3 protein: CASSHELAAGELFF; V gene: TRBV4-3; clone size: many; J gene: TRBJ2-2; D gene: NA
CDR3 DNA: TGTGCCAGCTCACCCTCGGATACGCGCGAGCAGTACTTC; CDR3 protein: CASSPSDTREQYF; V gene: TRBV18; clone size: many; J gene: TRBJ2-7; D gene: NA
CDR3 DNA: TGCGCCAGCAGCTGGGGACAGGGAATAGAAAAACTGTTTTTT; CDR3 protein: CASSWGQGIEKLFF; V gene: TRBV5-1; clone size: few; J gene: TRBJ1-4; D gene: TRBD1
CDR3 DNA: TGTGCCAGCAGCTTTGAACAGGGGGTCGCAGATACGCAGTATTTT; CDR3 protein: CASSFEQGVADTQYF; V gene: TRBV7-9; clone size: many; J gene: TRBJ2-3; D gene: TRBD1
CDR3 DNA: TGCAGTGACAGGGCTCAGGGCCATAATTCACCCCACCACTTT; CDR3 protein: CSDRAQGHNSPHHF; V gene: TRBV20-1; clone size: NA; J gene: TRBJ1-6; D gene: NA
CDR3 DNA: TGCAGTGCTAGGAGACAGGGAAAGATCTCGGATACGCAGTATTTT; CDR3 protein: CSARRQGKISDTQYF; V gene: TRBV20-1; clone size: many; J gene: TRBJ2-3; D gene: TRBD1
CDR3 DNA: TGTGCCAGCAGTCAAGGGGGTTCCAAGTGGAAAGAGACCCAGTACTTC; CDR3 protein: CASSQGGSKWKETQYF; V gene: TRBV11-2; clone size: NA; J gene: TRBJ2-5; D gene: NA
CDR3 DNA: TGTGCCAGCAGTTTAATGGGGGGGGAGCAGTTCTTC; CDR3 protein: CASSLMGGEQFF; V gene: TRBV27; clone size: many; J gene: TRBJ2-1; D gene: TRBD2
CDR3 DNA: TGTGCCAGCTCTACGGGGACAGAAGGTAATGAGCAGTTCTTC; CDR3 protein: CASSTGTEGNEQFF; V gene: TRBV18; clone size: NA; J gene: TRBJ2-1; D gene: TRBD1
CDR3 DNA: TGTGCCAGCAGTTCCGAAGGGTTAGCCAAAAACATTCAGTACTTC; CDR3 protein: CASSSEGLAKNIQYF; V gene: TRBV28; clone size: many; J gene: TRBJ2-4; D gene: NA
CDR3 DNA: TGTGCCAGCAGGAACCCGACTACAGTGTCATACGAGCAGTACTTC; CDR3 protein: CASRNPTTVSYEQYF; V gene: TRBV6-1; clone size: many; J gene: TRBJ2-7; D gene: NA
CDR3 DNA: TGCGCCAGCAGCCAAGGATTCGTGCCGACAGAACAAGAGACCCAGTACTTC; CDR3 protein: CASSQGFVPTEQETQYF; V gene: TRBV4-1; clone size: NA; J gene: TRBJ2-5; D gene: NA
CDR3 DNA: TGTGCCAGCAGCTCCTATTCGGGGTGGATGGTGAACACTGAAGCTTTCTTT; CDR3 protein: CASSSYSGWMVNTEAFF; V gene: TRBV5-5; clone size: many; J gene: TRBJ1-1; D gene: NA
CDR3 DNA: TGTGCCAGCAGCTCTGGACAGGGGGCCGGTCAGCCCCAGCATTTT; CDR3 protein: CASSSGQGAGQPQHF; V gene: TRBV5-8; clone size: many; J gene: TRBJ1-5; D gene: TRBD1
CDR3 DNA: TGTGCCAGCATCCCAGGGGGCTGGTATGGCTACACCTTC; CDR3 protein: CASIPGGWYGYTF; V gene: TRBV28; clone size: once; J gene: TRBJ1-2; D gene: TRBD1
CDR3 DNA: TGCGCCAGCAGTCCAGTGGGGCTAGCGGGAGGGCCTGGGCAGTACTTC; CDR3 protein: CASSPVGLAGGPGQYF; V gene: TRBV4-1; clone size: NA; J gene: TRBJ2-7; D gene: TRBD2
CDR3 DNA: TGTGCCAGCAGTCGGCGGGGGGAGCAGTACTTC; CDR3 protein: CASSRRGEQYF; V gene: TRBV6-2/TRBV6-3; clone size: many; J gene: TRBJ2-7; D gene: TRBD2
CDR3 DNA: TGTGCCAGCAGCTTAGGGGGACTAGCGGGAGGAAATGAGCAGTTCTTC; CDR3 protein: CASSLGGLAGGNEQFF; V gene: TRBV7-9; clone size: NA; J gene: TRBJ2-1; D gene: TRBD2
CDR3 DNA: TGTGCCAGCAGCGAAGGACTAGCTAGATACGAGCAGTACTTC; CDR3 protein: CASSEGLARYEQYF; V gene: TRBV7-9; clone size: NA; J gene: TRBJ2-7; D gene: TRBD2
CDR3 DNA: TGTGCCAGCAGTCCCTTAGGGGGGGGTAGGTCCTACAATGAGCAGTTCTTC; CDR3 protein: CASSPLGGGRSYNEQFF; V gene: TRBV27; clone size: many; J gene: TRBJ2-1; D gene: NA
CDR3 DNA: TGCGCCAGCAGTGTCCTAGCGGCAGATACGCAGTATTTT; CDR3 protein: CASSVLAADTQYF; V gene: TRBV10-1; clone size: many; J gene: TRBJ2-3; D gene: TRBD2
CDR3 DNA: TGTGCCTGGAGTGTAGGGACTAGCGGGAGGAGAGCCAAAAACATTCAGTACTTC; CDR3 protein: CAWSVGTSGRRAKNIQYF; V gene: TRBV30; clone size: many; J gene: TRBJ2-4; D gene: TRBD2
CDR3 DNA: TGTGCCAGCAGTTACTCGGGACTGAAGAACACTGAAGCTTTCTTT; CDR3 protein: CASSYSGLKNTEAFF; V gene: TRBV6-5; clone size: many; J gene: TRBJ1-1; D gene: NA
CDR3 DNA: TGTGCCAGCATCATAGCGGGAGGGCGGAATGAGCAGTTCTTC; CDR3 protein: CASIIAGGRNEQFF; V gene: TRBV12-3/TRBV12-4; clone size: few; J gene: TRBJ2-1; D gene: TRBD2
CDR3 DNA: TGTGCCAGCAGTTTACTGGGAGGAGCCGGGGAGCTGTTTTTT; CDR3 protein: CASSLLGGAGELFF; V gene: TRBV28; clone size: few; J gene: TRBJ2-2; D gene: NA
CDR3 DNA: TGTGCCTGGAGCGGTCAGGGGGCTATGTTCGGCAATCAGCCCCAGCATTTT; CDR3 protein: CAWSGQGAMFGNQPQHF; V gene: TRBV30; clone size: NA; J gene: TRBJ1-5; D gene: TRBD1
CDR3 DNA: TGCGCCAGCAGCCCAGGGGACAGGTCCTACGAGCAGTACTTC; CDR3 protein: CASSPGDRSYEQYF; V gene: TRBV4-1; clone size: few; J gene: TRBJ2-7; D gene: TRBD1
CDR3 DNA: TGTGCCAGTACCTGGGGTACTGAAGCTTTCTTT; CDR3 protein: CASTWGTEAFF; V gene: TRBV19; clone size: many; J gene: TRBJ1-1; D gene: NA
CDR3 DNA: TGTGCCAGCAGTCCGACAGGGAATCAGCCCCAGCATTTT; CDR3 protein: CASSPTGNQPQHF; V gene: TRBV2; clone size: many; J gene: TRBJ1-5; D gene: TRBD1
CDR3 DNA: TGTGCCAGCAGCGTAGGGGGCGCGAGAGTCTACGAGCAGTACTTC; CDR3 protein: CASSVGGARVYEQYF; V gene: TRBV9; clone size: NA; J gene: TRBJ2-7; D gene: NA
CDR3 DNA: TGTGCCAGCAGTTACGGACTAGCGGGAGCCTCCTACGAGCAGTACTTC; CDR3 protein: CASSYGLAGASYEQYF; V gene: TRBV6-5; clone size: NA; J gene: TRBJ2-7; D gene: TRBD2
CDR3 DNA: TGTGCCAGCAGTTCCGACTTTAACAATGAGCAGTTCTTC; CDR3 protein: CASSSDFNNEQFF; V gene: TRBV2; clone size: many; J gene: TRBJ2-1; D gene: NA
CDR3 DNA: TGCGCCAGCAGCCTAATCTCAGCCTACATGAACACTGAAGCTTTCTTT; CDR3 protein: CASSLISAYMNTEAFF; V gene: TRBV5-1; clone size: many; J gene: TRBJ1-1; D gene: NA
CDR3 DNA: TGTGCCAGCAGTACTACGACCTCCGGGACAAGGGCGGTCGAGCAGTACTTC; CDR3 protein: CASSTTTSGTRAVEQYF; V gene: TRBV28; clone size: many; J gene: TRBJ2-7; D gene: NA
CDR3 DNA: TGTGCCAGCAGCCTAGAGGGACTAGCGGATCACTCCTACAATGAGCAGTTCTTC; CDR3 protein: CASSLEGLADHSYNEQFF; V gene: TRBV3-1; clone size: many; J gene: TRBJ2-1; D gene: TRBD2
CDR3 DNA: TGTGCCGGACAGAGGCGGGGTACAGATACGCAGTATTTT; CDR3 protein: CAGQRRGTDTQYF; V gene: TRBV30; clone size: many; J gene: TRBJ2-3; D gene: NA
CDR3 DNA: TGTGCCAGCACACCGACAGGGCTTATGAACACTGAAGCTTTCTTT; CDR3 protein: CASTPTGLMNTEAFF; V gene: TRBV27; clone size: NA; J gene: TRBJ1-1; D gene: TRBD1
CDR3 DNA: TGTGCCAGCAGTTTCTCGCACAGGGGACGAACCTACGAGCAGTACTTC; CDR3 protein: CASSFSHRGRTYEQYF; V gene: TRBV28; clone size: many; J gene: TRBJ2-7; D gene: TRBD1
CDR3 DNA: TGTGCCAGCAGTTACTCGACGGACAGGGCGGGTCTCAATTATGGCTACACCTTC; CDR3 protein: CASSYSTDRAGLNYGYTF; V gene: TRBV6-2/TRBV6-3; clone size: many; J gene: TRBJ1-2; D gene: TRBD1
CDR3 DNA: TGTGCCAGCAGTTTACAGGGGGTCGACTATGGCTACACCTTC; CDR3 protein: CASSLQGVDYGYTF; V gene: TRBV27; clone size: many; J gene: TRBJ1-2; D gene: TRBD1
CDR3 DNA: TGTGCCAGCAGCTTGAACGCAGGACAGGGGGTCTACAATGAGCAGTTCTTC; CDR3 protein: CASSLNAGQGVYNEQFF; V gene: TRBV7-8; clone size: many; J gene: TRBJ2-1; D gene: TRBD1
CDR3 DNA: TGCAGTCCCACCATTTTTAGCTCCTACAATGAGCAGTTCTTC; CDR3 protein: CSPTIFSSYNEQFF; V gene: TRBV20-1; clone size: many; J gene: TRBJ2-1; D gene: NA
CDR3 DNA: TGTGCCAGCAGAACTAGATCGGGCCCTGGGGGTAATTCACCCCTCCACTTT; CDR3 protein: CASRTRSGPGGNSPLHF; V gene: TRBV12-3/TRBV12-4; clone size: many; J gene: TRBJ1-6; D gene: NA
CDR3 DNA: TGTGCCAGCAGTTTAGCAGGGACCACTGAAGCTTTCTTT; CDR3 protein: CASSLAGTTEAFF; V gene: TRBV12-3/TRBV12-4; clone size: many; J gene: TRBJ1-1; D gene: NA
CDR3 DNA: TGTGCCAGCAGCGTAGGGGTAGGGGTCAACGAGCAGTACTTC; CDR3 protein: CASSVGVGVNEQYF; V gene: TRBV9; clone size: NA; J gene: TRBJ2-7; D gene: NA
CDR3 DNA: TGTGCCAGCAGCAGGCCGGGACAGGGTTCAGATACGCAGTATTTT; CDR3 protein: CASSRPGQGSDTQYF; V gene: TRBV11-2; clone size: many; J gene: TRBJ2-3; D gene: TRBD1
CDR3 DNA: TGTGCCAGCAGCTCACAGTCTACAGGGGGTACAGAGCAGTACTTC; CDR3 protein: CASSSQSTGGTEQYF; V gene: TRBV5-4; clone size: many; J gene: TRBJ2-7; D gene: TRBD1
CDR3 DNA: TGTGCCAGCAGCTCTCCACGGACAGGGGGCTACACTGAAGCTTTCTTT; CDR3 protein: CASSSPRTGGYTEAFF; V gene: TRBV7-2; clone size: NA; J gene: TRBJ1-1; D gene: TRBD1
CDR3 DNA: TGCAGTGCAGCCGGGACTAGACTCACCGGGGAGCTGTTTTTT; CDR3 protein: CSAAGTRLTGELFF; V gene: TRBV20-1; clone size: many; J gene: TRBJ2-2; D gene: TRBD2
CDR3 DNA: TGTGCCAGCAGCTTAGTAGTGGGTGAGCAGTTCTTC; CDR3 protein: CASSLVVGEQFF; V gene: TRBV11-1; clone size: many; J gene: TRBJ2-1; D gene: NA
CDR3 DNA: TGTGCCAGCAGCCGACAGGGCCCAGGTCAGCCCCAGCATTTT; CDR3 protein: CASSRQGPGQPQHF; V gene: TRBV7-9; clone size: many; J gene: TRBJ1-5; D gene: TRBD1
CDR3 DNA: TGTGCCAGCAGTTTGGGACCAAGGGCAGATACGCAGTATTTT; CDR3 protein: CASSLGPRADTQYF; V gene: TRBV28; clone size: many; J gene: TRBJ2-3; D gene: NA
CDR3 DNA: TGCAGTGCCAAGGGAATTATTTTAGGGTCACCCCTCCACTTT; CDR3 protein: CSAKGIILGSPLHF; V gene: TRBV20-1; clone size: few; J gene: TRBJ1-6; D gene: NA
CDR3 DNA: TGTGCCAGCAGTTTATTTCTAGCGGGAGGAGAGACCCAGTACTTC; CDR3 protein: CASSLFLAGGETQYF; V gene: TRBV28; clone size: NA; J gene: TRBJ2-5; D gene: TRBD2
CDR3 DNA: TGTGCCACCGAAGGACTAGCGGGCACAGATACGCAGTATTTT; CDR3 protein: CATEGLAGTDTQYF; V gene: TRBV6-2/TRBV6-3; clone size: many; J gene: TRBJ2-3; D gene: TRBD2
CDR3 DNA: TGTGCCAGCAGCTTAAACCCTTACAATGAGCAGTTCTTC; CDR3 protein: CASSLNPYNEQFF; V gene: TRBV11-2; clone size: many; J gene: TRBJ2-1; D gene: NA